These 2 T cell receptor beta chains were all obtained from the same sample, sequenced in a study of post-analysis software for immune sequencing data. Study-level findings and limits: Four or five TRBV segments, TRBV5-6, TRBV5-1 and TRBV20-1 among them, were found more frequent in patients than controls.

Incorporated into the TCR beta cDNA libraries were unique molecular identifiers, which served to reduce PCR and sequencing biases. TCRdb fed the PCR reads into MiXCR, producing one record per CDR3 protein. Among about 430,000 distinct CDR3 sequences listed, approximately 37% were seen once. Which antigens these TCRs recognize remains unknown. Sequencing was carried out using blood. These receptors all come from a girl aged 2-10 years with multiple sclerosis.

This clonotype was recorded a few times. This chain connects TRBV2 to TRBJ1-2; D may be TRBD1 (6 bases). Germline lookup yields CDR1 SNHLY and CDR2 FYNNEI. V lost 7 bases to trimming and J lost 1 base, with 19 bases between them. The CDR3 is 16 residues long. CDR3 nucleotide sequence: TGTGCCAGCACCCCACTTCCGGGACACAATAACTATGGCTACACCTTC. Translated, it gives CASTPLPGHNNYGYTF.

For the CDR3, the DNA is TGCAGCGTTGAAGCGATAGGAGGAATGAACACTGAAGCTTTCTTT. Its protein is CSVEAIGGMNTEAFF. The gene calls are TRBV29-1 and TRBJ1-1; D is undetermined. The ends were cut back, 1 base at V and 0 bases at J, with 12 bases in the middle. The CDR3 length is 15 residues. Germline CDR1 SQVTM, CDR2 ANQGSEA.